Sequencing of this TCR beta chain was carried out in a study of T-cell reconstitution after alpha-beta-depleted transplantation in children. Unique molecular identifiers were built into the TCRbeta library. TCRdb passed the PCR reads through MiXCR, listing each CDR3 protein once. The data show about 270,000 distinct CDR3 sequences, about 10% seen once. With regard to this clonotype: Since a much larger clone is just one base distant, this may be a read error.

The sequences come from PBMCs from the stem cell graft donor, collected from the stem cell graft. This TCR came from a human donor who donated a stem cell graft to a child with SCID.

CDR3 bases: TGTTCCAGCAGTTACTTTGGGGAGGACGAGCAGTACTTC. This gives the protein CSSSYFGEDEQYF. This chain joins TRBV6-5 and TRBJ2-7, with D perhaps matching TRBD2 (6 bases). Germline CDR1 is MNHEY and CDR2 is SVGAGI. The CDR3 sequence is 13 residues long.